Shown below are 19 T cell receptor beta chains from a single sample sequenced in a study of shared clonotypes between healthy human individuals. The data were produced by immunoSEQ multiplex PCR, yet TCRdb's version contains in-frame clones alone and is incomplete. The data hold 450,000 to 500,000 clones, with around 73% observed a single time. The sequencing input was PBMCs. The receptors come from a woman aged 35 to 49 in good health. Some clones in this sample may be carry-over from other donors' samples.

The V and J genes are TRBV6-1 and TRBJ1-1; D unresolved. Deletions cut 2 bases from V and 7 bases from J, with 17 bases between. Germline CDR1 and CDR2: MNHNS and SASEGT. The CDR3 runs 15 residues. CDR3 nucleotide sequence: TGTGCCAGCAGTGAATCTCCGGGGTCGACTAATGAAGCTTTCTTT. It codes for CASSESPGSTNEAFF.

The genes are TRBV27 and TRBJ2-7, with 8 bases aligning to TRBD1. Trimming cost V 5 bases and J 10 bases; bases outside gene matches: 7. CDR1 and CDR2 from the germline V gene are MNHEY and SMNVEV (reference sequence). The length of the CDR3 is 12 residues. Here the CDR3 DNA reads TGTGCCAGCAGTCCTCAGGGGGCGCGACAGTACTTC. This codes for CASSPQGARQYF.

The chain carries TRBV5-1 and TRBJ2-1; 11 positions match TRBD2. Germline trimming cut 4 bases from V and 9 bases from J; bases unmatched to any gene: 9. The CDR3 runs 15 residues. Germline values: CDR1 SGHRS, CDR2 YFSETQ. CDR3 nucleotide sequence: TGCGCCAGCAGCAAGACCGGGACTAGCGGCGTTGAGCAGTTCTTC. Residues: CASSKTGTSGVEQFF.

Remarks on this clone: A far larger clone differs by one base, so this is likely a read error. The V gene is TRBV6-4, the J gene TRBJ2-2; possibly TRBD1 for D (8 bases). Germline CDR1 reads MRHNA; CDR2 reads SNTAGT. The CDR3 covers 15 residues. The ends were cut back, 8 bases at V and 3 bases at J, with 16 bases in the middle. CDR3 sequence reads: CASARTGGDTGELFF. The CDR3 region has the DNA TGTGCCAGCGCCCGCACAGGGGGGGACACCGGGGAGCTGTTTTTT.

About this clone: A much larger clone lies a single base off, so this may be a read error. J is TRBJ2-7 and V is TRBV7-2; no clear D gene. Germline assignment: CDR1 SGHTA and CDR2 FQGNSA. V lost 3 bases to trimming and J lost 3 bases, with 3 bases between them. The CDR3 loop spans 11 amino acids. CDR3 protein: CASSFLYEQYF. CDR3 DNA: TGTGCCAGCAGCTTCCTCTACGAGCAGTACTTC.

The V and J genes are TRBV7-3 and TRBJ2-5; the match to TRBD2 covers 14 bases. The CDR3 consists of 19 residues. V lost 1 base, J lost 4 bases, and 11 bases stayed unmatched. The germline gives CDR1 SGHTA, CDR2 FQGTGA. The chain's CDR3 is CASSLIYPGLAGEVETQYF. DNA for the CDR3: TGTGCCAGCAGCTTAATATACCCGGGACTAGCGGGAGAGGTAGAGACCCAGTACTTC.

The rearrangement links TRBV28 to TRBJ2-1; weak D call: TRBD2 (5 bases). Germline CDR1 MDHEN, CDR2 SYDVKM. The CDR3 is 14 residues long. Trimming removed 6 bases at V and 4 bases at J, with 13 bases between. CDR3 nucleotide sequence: TGTGCCAGCAGGACTATGCGTCGGTACAATGAGCAGTTCTTC. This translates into CASRTMRRYNEQFF.

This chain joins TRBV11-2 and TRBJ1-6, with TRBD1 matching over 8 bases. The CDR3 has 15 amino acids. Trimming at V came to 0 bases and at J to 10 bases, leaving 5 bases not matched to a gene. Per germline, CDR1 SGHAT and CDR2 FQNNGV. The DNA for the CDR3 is TGTGCCAGCAGCTTAGACACAGGGGGGCAGTCACCCCTCCACTTT. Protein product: CASSLDTGGQSPLHF.

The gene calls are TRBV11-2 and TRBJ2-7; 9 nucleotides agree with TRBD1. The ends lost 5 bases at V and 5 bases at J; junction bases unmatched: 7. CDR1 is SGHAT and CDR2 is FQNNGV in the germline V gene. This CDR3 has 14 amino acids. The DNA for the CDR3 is TGTGCCAGCAGCCCCGGGACAGGGTCTAACGAGCAGTACTTC. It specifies CASSPGTGSNEQYF.

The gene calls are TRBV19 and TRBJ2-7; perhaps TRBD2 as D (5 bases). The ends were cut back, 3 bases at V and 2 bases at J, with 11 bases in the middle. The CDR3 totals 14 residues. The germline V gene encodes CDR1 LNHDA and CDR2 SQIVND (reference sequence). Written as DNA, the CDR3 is TGTGCCAGTAGTATTAGCTCCGGGGCCTACGAGCAGTACTTC. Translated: CASSISSGAYEQYF.

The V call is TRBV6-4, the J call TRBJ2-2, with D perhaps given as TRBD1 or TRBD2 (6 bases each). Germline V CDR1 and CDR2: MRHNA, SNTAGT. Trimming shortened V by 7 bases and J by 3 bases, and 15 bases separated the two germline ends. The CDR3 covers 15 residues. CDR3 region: CASTPGDTHTGELFF. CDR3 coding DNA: TGTGCCAGCACCCCGGGGGACACTCACACCGGGGAGCTGTTTTTT.

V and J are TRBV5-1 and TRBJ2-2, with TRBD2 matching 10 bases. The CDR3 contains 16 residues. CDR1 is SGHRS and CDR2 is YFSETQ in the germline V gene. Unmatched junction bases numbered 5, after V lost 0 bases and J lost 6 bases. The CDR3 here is CASSLVPSGSSGELFF. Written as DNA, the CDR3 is TGCGCCAGCAGCTTGGTCCCTAGCGGGAGTTCCGGGGAGCTGTTTTTT.

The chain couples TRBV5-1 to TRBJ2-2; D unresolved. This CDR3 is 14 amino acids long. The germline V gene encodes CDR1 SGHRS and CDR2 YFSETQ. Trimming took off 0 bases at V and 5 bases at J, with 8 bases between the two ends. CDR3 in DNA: TGCGCCAGCAGCTTGGGGGTGGAAACCGGGGAGCTGTTTTTT. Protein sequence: CASSLGVETGELFF. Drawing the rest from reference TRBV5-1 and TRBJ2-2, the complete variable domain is KAGVTQTPRYLIKTRGQQVTLSCSPISGHRSVSWYQQTPGQGLQFLFEYFSETQRNKGNFPGRFSGRQFSNSRSEMNVSTLELGDSALYLCASSLGVETGELFFGEGSRLTVL.

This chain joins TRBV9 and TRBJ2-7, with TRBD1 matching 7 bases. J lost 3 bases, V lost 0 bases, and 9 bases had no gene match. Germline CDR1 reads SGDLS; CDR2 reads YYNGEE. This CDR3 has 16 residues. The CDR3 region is CASSVGPGTDVYEQYF. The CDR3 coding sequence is TGTGCCAGCAGCGTAGGCCCTGGGACAGATGTCTACGAGCAGTACTTC.

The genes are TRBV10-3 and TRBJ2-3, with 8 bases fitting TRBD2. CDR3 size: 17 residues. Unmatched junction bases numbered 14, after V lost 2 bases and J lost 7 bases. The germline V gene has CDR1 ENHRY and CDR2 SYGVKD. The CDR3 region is CAISERVLDGRGNTQYF. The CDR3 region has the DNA TGTGCCATCAGTGAGAGGGTCTTAGACGGGAGGGGGAATACGCAGTATTTT.

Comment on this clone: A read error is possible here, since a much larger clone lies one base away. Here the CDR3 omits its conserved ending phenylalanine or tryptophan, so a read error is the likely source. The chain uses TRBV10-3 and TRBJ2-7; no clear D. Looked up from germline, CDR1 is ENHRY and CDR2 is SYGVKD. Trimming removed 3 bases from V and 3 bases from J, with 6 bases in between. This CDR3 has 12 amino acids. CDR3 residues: CAISDGIYEQYL. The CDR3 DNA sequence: TGTGCCATCAGTGATGGCATCTACGAGCAGTACCTC.

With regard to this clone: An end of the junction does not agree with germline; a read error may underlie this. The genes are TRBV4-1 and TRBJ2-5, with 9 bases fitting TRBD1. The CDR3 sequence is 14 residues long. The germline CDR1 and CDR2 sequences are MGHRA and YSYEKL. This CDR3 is CASSQGDRDETQYF. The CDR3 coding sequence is TGTGCCAGCAGCCAAGGGGACAGGGATGAGACCCAGTACTTC.

CDR3 nucleotide sequence: TGCGCCAGCAGCCAAGTCCGGACTAGCGGGAGTAACGAGCAGTACTTC. Translating it yields CASSQVRTSGSNEQYF. V gene TRBV4-3 combines with J gene TRBJ2-7; TRBD2 aligns across 13 bases. In germline, CDR1 is LGHNA, CDR2 YSLEER. The CDR3 totals 16 residues. V shed 1 base and J 5 bases; nucleotides not matched to a gene: 5.

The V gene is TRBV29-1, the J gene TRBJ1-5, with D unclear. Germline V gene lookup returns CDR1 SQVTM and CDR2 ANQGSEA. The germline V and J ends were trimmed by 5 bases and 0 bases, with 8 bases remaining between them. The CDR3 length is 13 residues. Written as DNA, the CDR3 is TGCAGCGTTCGGCAAGATAGCAATCAGCCCCAGCATTTT. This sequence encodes CSVRQDSNQPQHF.